This T cell receptor (beta chain) is from a study of shared clonotypes between healthy human individuals. Germline CDR1 and CDR2: PRHDT and FYEKMQ (reference sequence). The CDR3 has 13 residues. The V and J ends lost 0 bases and 4 bases respectively, with 7 bases between them. The naive CD8 fraction comprised CD45RO-negative cells positively selected for CCR7 and excluded terminally differentiated effector memory CD45RA+ cells. Nashville, Tennessee was home to all donors, who were Caucasian adults. Generated by immunoSEQ multiplex PCR, the TCRdb table keeps only in-frame clones and is missing some. The repertoire holds about 820,000 clones, with about 91% as singletons.

The rearrangement links TRBV13 to TRBJ2-7; no reliable D call. Sequencing used naive CD8+ T cells sorted from blood. This clonotype was sampled from a man aged 25-45 years in good health. CDR3 DNA sequence: TGTGCCAGCAGCTTAGGGGTTGTGTACGAGCAGTACTTC. Translated: CASSLGVVYEQYF.